A selection of T cell receptor beta chains follows, all from one sample in a study of PD-L1 blockade in urothelial cancer. Method: immunoSEQ multiplex PCR; TCRdb's copy keeps in-frame clones and lacks some. The sample comprises about 80,000 clones, approximately 90% of which are singletons, and about 6% rests with the top ten. This specimen consisted of PBMCs, obtained around atezolizumab (anti-PD-L1) treatment. These receptors were obtained from a woman in her seventies with urothelial cancer. Each CDR3 is given with its conserved first and last residue. D genes are given only for firm matches. Size values are once, few and many counts, or a class for expanded clones, and some rows have none.

j_call | clone_size | d_call | v_call | cdr3_nt | cdr3_aa
TRBJ2-5 | - | - | TRBV27 | TGTGCCAGCAGCCCGGGGGTGGCAGGGCGGGAGACCCAGTACTTC | CASSPGVAGRETQYF
TRBJ1-2 | - | TRBD1 | TRBV7-9 | TGTGCCAGCAGCGGGCAGGGGGCCTATGGCTACACCTTC | CASSGQGAYGYTF
TRBJ1-2 | - | TRBD1 | TRBV18 | TGTGCCAGCTCACCACCTCCCGGGACAGAGAACTATGGCTACACCTTC | CASSPPPGTENYGYTF
TRBJ1-5 | - | - | TRBV28 | TGTGCCAGCAGCTCCGACGGAGAGCACTATCAGCCCCAGCATTTT | CASSSDGEHYQPQHF
TRBJ1-4 | - | TRBD1 | TRBV9 | TGTGCCAGCAGCGTTTCCGGGACAGCTAATGAAAAACTGTTTTTT | CASSVSGTANEKLFF
TRBJ2-7 | once | TRBD2 | TRBV27 | TGTGCCAGCAGTTGGACTAGCGGCTCCTACGAGCAGTACTTC | CASSWTSGSYEQYF
TRBJ2-7 | few | TRBD1 | TRBV27 | TGTGCCAGCAGTCAGGGACAGCACATTCTCTACGAGCAGTACTTC | CASSQGQHILYEQYF
TRBJ1-1 | - | - | TRBV5-1 | TGCGCCAGCAGCTTGGGGGGGGAGGCTGAAGCTTTCTTT | CASSLGGEAEAFF
TRBJ2-1 | once | TRBD2 | TRBV6-1 | TGTGCCAGCAGTTCGGGACTATTGTCCGGGGAGCAGTTCTTC | CASSSGLLSGEQFF
TRBJ2-7 | - | TRBD1 | TRBV30 | TGTGCCTGGAGTCGGGACAGGGGGCGGTACGAGCAGTACTTC | CAWSRDRGRYEQYF
TRBJ2-7 | once | TRBD2 | TRBV28 | TGTGCCAGCACCACCCCGGGGGGGGGCTCCTACGAGCAGTACTTC | CASTTPGGGSYEQYF
TRBJ2-7 | once | - | TRBV21-1 | TGTGCCAGCTTACCTCCTAGCGGGGGCCCTATCTACGAGCAGTACTTC | CASLPPSGGPIYEQYF
TRBJ1-1 | - | - | TRBV5-1 | TGCGCCAGCAGCTTACTCCAGGGAGGGAGCACTGAAGCTTTCTTT | CASSLLQGGSTEAFF
TRBJ2-2 | - | TRBD2 | TRBV19 | TGTGCCAGTACCTCAGGACTAGCGGGAGGGTACACCGGGGAGCTGTTTTTT | CASTSGLAGGYTGELFF
TRBJ1-3 | once | - | TRBV7-8 | TGTGCCAGCAGCTTAGACCTAAGAACTGGAAACACCATATATTTT | CASSLDLRTGNTIYF
TRBJ2-6 | - | - | TRBV4-2 | TGTGCCAGCAGCCAGCAGAGGGCAGGCCTCTCTGGGGCCAACGTCCTGACTTTC | CASSQQRAGLSGANVLTF
TRBJ2-1 | - | - | TRBV6-4 | TGTGCCAGCAGTGTGGACAGAAACAATGAGCAGTTCTTC | CASSVDRNNEQFF
TRBJ2-1 | - | TRBD2 | TRBV5-6 | TGTGCCAGCAGCCTAGCGGGAGGGCTGAATGAGCAGTTCTTC | CASSLAGGLNEQFF
TRBJ1-2 | - | - | TRBV29-1 | TGCAGCGTTACTACCAGGGATAACTATGGCTACACCTTC | CSVTTRDNYGYTF
TRBJ2-3 | - | TRBD2 | TRBV5-1 | TGCGCCAGCAGCCAACTAGCGGGGGCCAGCACATATACGCAGTATTTT | CASSQLAGASTYTQYF
TRBJ2-1 | - | - | TRBV4-2 | TGTGCCAGCAGCCAATTGCGATCCTACAATGAGCAGTTCTTC | CASSQLRSYNEQFF
TRBJ1-4 | once | - | TRBV7-8 | TGTGCCAGCAGCTTACGGGGGTTTGGCGAAAAACTGTTTTTT | CASSLRGFGEKLFF
TRBJ2-1 | - | - | TRBV4-3 | TGCGCCAGCAGCCAAGAAGGGCAGACAGGATACAATGAGCAGTTCTTC | CASSQEGQTGYNEQFF
TRBJ2-1 | - | TRBD2 | TRBV2 | TGTGCCAGCAGTGAAACTAGCGGGAGCGGCAATGAGCAGTTCTTC | CASSETSGSGNEQFF
TRBJ2-7 | - | - | TRBV27 | TGTGCCAGCAGTTTATCTTCGAGTCGATACTCCTACGAGCAGTACTTC | CASSLSSSRYSYEQYF
TRBJ2-5 | - | TRBD1 | TRBV15 | TGTGCCACCAGCAGAGGCGGCGGGCAGGGGGCGGAAGAGACCCAGTACTTC | CATSRGGGQGAEETQYF
TRBJ1-2 | - | - | TRBV30 | TGTGCCTGGAGTGTACCCTTCGGCGGGGGGGCGAATGGCTACACCTTC | CAWSVPFGGGANGYTF
TRBJ1-4 | - | - | TRBV10-3 | TGTGCCACCTCTCGCACTCAGGAGGCTAATGAAAAACTGTTTTTT | CATSRTQEANEKLFF
TRBJ2-2 | - | TRBD1 | TRBV4-1 | TGCGCCAGCAGCCAAGATCCAGGGGGCGCGAACACCGGGGAGCTGTTTTTT | CASSQDPGGANTGELFF
TRBJ2-5 | - | - | TRBV15 | TGTGCCACCAGCAGAGCCTACCAAGAGACCCAGTACTTC | CATSRAYQETQYF
TRBJ1-1 | - | TRBD1 | TRBV5-1 | TGCGCCAGCAGCTTGGAGGGGGACAGTGCCCGCCTTGAAGCTTTCTTT | CASSLEGDSARLEAFF
TRBJ2-6 | - | TRBD1 | TRBV5-1 | TGCGCCAGCAGCTCCGGGACAGGGTGGTCTGGGGCCAACGTCCTGACTTTC | CASSSGTGWSGANVLTF
TRBJ1-1 | - | TRBD1 | TRBV11-2 | TGTGCCAGCAGCTTAGACCTAAGGACAGGGAGCACTGAAGCTTTCTTT | CASSLDLRTGSTEAFF
TRBJ1-2 | - | - | TRBV7-2 | TGTGCCAGCAGCTTCGAGACAGGAAACTATGGCTACACCTTC | CASSFETGNYGYTF
TRBJ2-7 | - | - | TRBV5-1 | TGCGCCAGCAGCTTGGCCTCTCGGGGTGCCGAGCAGTACTTC | CASSLASRGAEQYF
TRBJ2-7 | - | - | TRBV19 | TGTGCCAGTAGTAGGGGACATCTGAACACCTACGAGCAGTACTTC | CASSRGHLNTYEQYF
TRBJ1-6 | once | TRBD1 | TRBV30 | TGTGCCTGGACTCCATGGGACAGCCCTCGGGATTCACCCCTCCACTTT | CAWTPWDSPRDSPLHF
TRBJ2-3 | once | TRBD2 | TRBV10-2 | TGCGCCACTCGTAGCGGGGGCCCACCTGATACGCAGTATTTT | CATRSGGPPDTQYF
TRBJ1-3 | - | - | TRBV5-6 | TGTGCCAGCAGCTTGGTCCGTGGGGCGCCGAGGACCGGTGGAAACACCATATATTTT | CASSLVRGAPRTGGNTIYF
TRBJ2-5 | - | - | TRBV4-1 | TGCGCCAGCAGCCAAGACGATTGGGGGGACGAGACCCAGTACTTC | CASSQDDWGDETQYF
TRBJ2-5 | - | TRBD2 | TRBV5-1 | TGCGCCAGCAGCTTGACCGGGGGGTTCGGGACCCAGTACTTC | CASSLTGGFGTQYF
TRBJ2-1 | - | - | TRBV19 | TGTGCCAGTAGTAGGGCAGCCTACAATGAGCAGTTCTTC | CASSRAAYNEQFF
TRBJ2-3 | few | TRBD2 | TRBV10-1 | TGCGCCAGCAGTGTCCTCCGGGCTAGCGGGAGCACAGATACGCAGTATTTT | CASSVLRASGSTDTQYF
TRBJ2-4 | - | - | TRBV25-1 | TGTGCCAGCCTCACGGGGTCGGACAAAAACATTCAGTACTTC | CASLTGSDKNIQYF
TRBJ1-5 | - | - | TRBV9 | TGTGCCAGCAGCGTAGGAGGGGGGGATTTTTGGAGCAATCAGCCCCAGCATTTT | CASSVGGGDFWSNQPQHF
TRBJ2-1 | once | TRBD1 | TRBV4-2 | TGTGCCAGCAGCCAACGGACAGGGAGCTCCTACAATGAGCAGTTCTTC | CASSQRTGSSYNEQFF
TRBJ2-7 | - | - | TRBV6-1 | TGTGCCAGCAGATTCACAAATTCCTACGAGCAGTACTTC | CASRFTNSYEQYF
TRBJ1-5 | - | TRBD1 | TRBV6-1 | TGTGCCAGCAGTGAAGAGACAGGGGGGAATATTCAGCCCCAGCATTTT | CASSEETGGNIQPQHF
TRBJ2-2 | - | - | TRBV5-6 | TGTGCCAGCAGCTTGTTACAGGGAGGGACCGGGGAGCTGTTTTTT | CASSLLQGGTGELFF
TRBJ1-1 | - | TRBD1 | TRBV25-1 | TGTGCCAGCAGTGGGGGACAGATGAACACTGAAGCTTTCTTT | CASSGGQMNTEAFF
TRBJ2-1 | - | - | TRBV5-1 | TGCGCCAGCAGCGCGGGACTCAACAATGAGCAGTTCTTC | CASSAGLNNEQFF
TRBJ2-5 | - | - | TRBV18 | TGTGCCAGCTCGCCGGGACTTTTAGAGACCCAGTACTTC | CASSPGLLETQYF